This entry describes one TCR beta chain. Its antigen is still unknown. The record originates from a study of CD8+ T cells in alopecia areata. Study background: Those patients who were treated received oral tofacitinib, which was given at 5 to 10 mg twice daily for moderate-to-severe alopecia areata. Findings and limits, study-wide: The study also sequences resident alphabeta T cells of normal skin in scalp samples. Tofacitinib delivered significant drops in scalp clonality and in expanded CD8+ clones among the top 100. Mice gave a clearer picture of TCR sharing than patients did, possibly for HLA-related reasons.

The treatment denotes: oral pan-JAK inhibitor, 5-10 mg twice daily. cDNA prepared by RNA extraction and subsequent reverse transcription served as the template for sequencing. The protocol was immunoSEQ multiplex PCR, while the TCRdb copy is restricted to in-frame clones and leaves out a portion. The sample contains approximately 160,000 clones, less than 70% of which appear only once. The source is a human donor with alopecia areata. The starting material was CD4+ T cells sorted from blood, obtained at week 24, from a patient treated with tofacitinib.

The CDR3 reads CSGRMNTEAFF. The CDR3 bases are TGCAGCGGACGTATGAACACTGAAGCTTTCTTT. The V call is TRBV29-1, the J call TRBJ1-1; D gene ambiguous. Trimming removed 7 bases from V and 0 bases from J, with 6 bases in between. CDR1 is SQVTM and CDR2 is ANQGSEA in the germline V gene. The CDR3 has 11 residues.